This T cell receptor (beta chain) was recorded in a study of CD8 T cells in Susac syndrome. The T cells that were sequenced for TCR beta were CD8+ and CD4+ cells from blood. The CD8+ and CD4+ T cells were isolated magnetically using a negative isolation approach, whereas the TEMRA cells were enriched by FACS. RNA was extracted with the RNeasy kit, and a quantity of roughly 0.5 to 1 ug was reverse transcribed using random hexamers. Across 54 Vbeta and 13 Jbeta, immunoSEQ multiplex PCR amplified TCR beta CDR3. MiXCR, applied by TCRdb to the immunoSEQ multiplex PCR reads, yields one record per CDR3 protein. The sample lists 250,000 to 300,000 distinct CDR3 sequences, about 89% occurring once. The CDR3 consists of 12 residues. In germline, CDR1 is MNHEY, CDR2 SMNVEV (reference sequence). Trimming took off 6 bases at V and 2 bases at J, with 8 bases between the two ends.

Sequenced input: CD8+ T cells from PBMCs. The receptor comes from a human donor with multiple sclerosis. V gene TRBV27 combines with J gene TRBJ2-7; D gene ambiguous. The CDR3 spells CASRGRTYEQYF. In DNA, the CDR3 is TGTGCCAGCAGGGGCAGGACCTACGAGCAGTACTTC.